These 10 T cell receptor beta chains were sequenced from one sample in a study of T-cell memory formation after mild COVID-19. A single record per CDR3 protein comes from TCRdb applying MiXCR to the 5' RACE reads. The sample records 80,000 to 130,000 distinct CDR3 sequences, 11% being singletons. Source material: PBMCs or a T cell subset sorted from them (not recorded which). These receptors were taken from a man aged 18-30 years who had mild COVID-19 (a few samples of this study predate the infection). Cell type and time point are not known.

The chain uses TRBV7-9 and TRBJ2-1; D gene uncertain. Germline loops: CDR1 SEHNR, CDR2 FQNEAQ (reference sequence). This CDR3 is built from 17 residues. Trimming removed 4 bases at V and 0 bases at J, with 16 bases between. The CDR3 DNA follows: TGTGCCAGCAGCTCGAATCGCGTCGGCAACTCCTACAATGAGCAGTTCTTC. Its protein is CASSSNRVGNSYNEQFF.

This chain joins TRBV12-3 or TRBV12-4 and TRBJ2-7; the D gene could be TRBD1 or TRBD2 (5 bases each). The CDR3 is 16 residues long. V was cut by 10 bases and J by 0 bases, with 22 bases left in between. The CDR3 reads CATSPYRDVGSYEQYF. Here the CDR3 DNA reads TGTGCCACCAGCCCATACCGGGACGTTGGCTCCTACGAGCAGTACTTC.

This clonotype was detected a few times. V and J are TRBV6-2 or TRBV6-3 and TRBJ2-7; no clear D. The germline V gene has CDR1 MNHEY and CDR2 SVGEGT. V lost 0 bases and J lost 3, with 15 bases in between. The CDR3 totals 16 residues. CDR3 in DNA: TGTGCCAGCAGTTACTCGACGGATGGCGGAGACTACGAGCAGTACTTC. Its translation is CASSYSTDGGDYEQYF.

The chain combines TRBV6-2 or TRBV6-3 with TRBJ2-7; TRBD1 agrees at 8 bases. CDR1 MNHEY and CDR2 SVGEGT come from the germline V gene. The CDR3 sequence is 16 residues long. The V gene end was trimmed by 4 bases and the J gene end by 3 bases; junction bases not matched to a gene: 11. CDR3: CASSLPSRQGIYEQYF. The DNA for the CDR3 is TGTGCCAGCAGTTTACCGAGCAGACAGGGGATCTACGAGCAGTACTTC.

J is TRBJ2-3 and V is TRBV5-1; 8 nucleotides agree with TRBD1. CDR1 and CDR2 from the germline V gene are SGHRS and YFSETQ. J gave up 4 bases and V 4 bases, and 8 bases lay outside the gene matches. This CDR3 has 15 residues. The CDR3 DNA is TGCGCCAGCAGCGGGGGCAGGGGGCGGTCAGATACGCAGTATTTT. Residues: CASSGGRGRSDTQYF.

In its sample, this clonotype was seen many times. This CDR3 reads CASSPGAGSYNEQFF. CDR3 nucleotides: TGTGCCAGCAGTCCAGGGGCCGGCTCCTACAATGAGCAGTTCTTC. This rearrangement joins TRBV6-1 to TRBJ2-1, with a possible D match to TRBD1 (6 bases). The CDR3 runs to 15 residues. V was cut by 5 bases and J by 0 bases, with 11 bases left in between. The germline V gene has CDR1 MNHNS and CDR2 SASEGT.

The CDR3: CASSLSSGDNEQFF. As DNA, the CDR3 is TGCGCCAGCAGCTTGTCTAGCGGGGACAATGAGCAGTTCTTC. J is TRBJ2-1 and V is TRBV5-1; 9 bases align to TRBD2. The CDR3 covers 14 residues. The V segment lost 1 base and the J segment 5 bases; nucleotides outside the gene matches: 1. Per the germline V gene, CDR1 is SGHRS and CDR2 is YFSETQ.

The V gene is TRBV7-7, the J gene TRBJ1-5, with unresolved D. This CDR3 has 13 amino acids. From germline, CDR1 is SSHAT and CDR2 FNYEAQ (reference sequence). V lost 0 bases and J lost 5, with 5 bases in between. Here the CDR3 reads CASSLAEDQPQHF. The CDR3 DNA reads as TGTGCCAGCAGCTTAGCTGAGGATCAGCCCCAGCATTTT.

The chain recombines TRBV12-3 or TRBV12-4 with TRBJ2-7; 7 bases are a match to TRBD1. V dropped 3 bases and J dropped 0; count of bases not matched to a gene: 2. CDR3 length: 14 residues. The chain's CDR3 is CASSFGTASYEQYF. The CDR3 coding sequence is TGTGCCAGCAGTTTTGGGACAGCCTCCTACGAGCAGTACTTC.

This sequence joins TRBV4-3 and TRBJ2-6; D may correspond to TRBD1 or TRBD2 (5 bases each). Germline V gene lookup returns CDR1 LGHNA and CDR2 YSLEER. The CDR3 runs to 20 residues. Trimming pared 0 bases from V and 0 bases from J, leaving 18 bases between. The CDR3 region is CASSQDWGTETYSGANVLTF. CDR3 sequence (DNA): TGCGCCAGCAGCCAAGATTGGGGGACGGAGACCTACTCTGGGGCCAACGTCCTGACTTTC.